This T cell receptor (beta chain) originates from a study of T cells after yellow fever vaccination. MiXCR, run by TCRdb on the 5' RACE reads, gives a single entry per CDR3 protein. Of about 220,000 distinct CDR3 sequences in the sample, 6% to 8% are singletons; the top ten hold approximately 1.1%. Germline V gene sequence: CDR1 SGHTA, CDR2 FQGNSA. Trimming pared 0 bases from V and 2 bases from J, leaving 11 bases between. This CDR3 is built from 15 residues. The rearrangement uses TRBV7-2 and TRBJ2-7, with D possibly TRBD2 on 5 matching bases. This receptor was obtained from a man younger than 45 who received the YFV17D yellow fever vaccine. The sample consisted of CD4+ T cells sorted from PBMCs, taken on the day of the yellow fever booster vaccination. CDR3 nucleotides: TGTGCCAGCAGCTTAGCGGCGGGCACCGCCTACGAGCAGTACTTC. Protein sequence: CASSLAAGTAYEQYF.